Following are 27 T cell receptor beta chains from one sample sequenced in a study of blood T cells in healthy people across ages. Next came a second PCR, run for about 7 to 12 cycles, which used a sample-barcoded 5' primer along with a J-beta primer mix. TCRdb itself ran the 5' RACE reads through MiXCR, one entry per CDR3 protein. Here the sample spans about 840,000 distinct CDR3 sequences, about 29% being singletons. This sample also belongs to another study, concerning T cells of mothers and their children.

The sample consisted of blood. These receptor sequences come from a woman in her forties in good health.

This clonotype has ten or more counts. The genes are TRBV12-3 or TRBV12-4 and TRBJ1-1; D is uncertain. V lost 1 base and J lost 3, with 6 bases in between. The CDR3 sequence is 13 residues long. The CDR3 DNA reads TGTGCCAGCAGTTTAGAACAGTACACTGAAGCTTTCTTT. Residues: CASSLEQYTEAFF.

This clonotype was observed a handful of times. The chain is built from TRBV4-1 and TRBJ2-2; D might be TRBD1 (6 bases). The V and J ends lost 6 bases and 4 bases respectively, with 21 bases between them. Germline loops: CDR1 MGHRA, CDR2 YSYEKL. This CDR3 region has 17 residues. The CDR3 bases are TGCGCCAGCAGGAACGATAGGGGGTGGACGAGCACCGGGGAGCTGTTTTTT. Its protein product is CASRNDRGWTSTGELFF.

CDR3 region: CASSWTGVPSYNEQFF. The CDR3 DNA is TGCGCCAGCAGCTGGACAGGGGTCCCATCCTACAATGAGCAGTTCTTC. V usage is TRBV5-1 and J usage is TRBJ2-1; TRBD1 matches at 9 bases. CDR1 is SGHRS and CDR2 is YFSETQ in the germline V gene. The CDR3 length is 16 residues. Trimming removed 3 bases from V and 1 base from J; junction bases left unmatched: 5.

This clonotype occurred many times. This chain joins TRBV28 and TRBJ1-2; D uncertain. The V end was cut by 2 bases, the J end by 7 bases, with 14 bases between. Germline lookup yields CDR1 MDHEN and CDR2 SYDVKM. This CDR3 has 14 residues. CDR3 nucleotides: TGTGCCAGCAGTTTAATTTTAAGGGAACGTGGCTACACCTTC. Protein product: CASSLILRERGYTF.

This chain links TRBV27 with TRBJ2-4, with D possibly being TRBD2 (5 bases). The CDR3 sequence is 13 residues long. Germline V gene sequence: CDR1 MNHEY, CDR2 SMNVEV (reference sequence). The V end was cut by 10 bases, the J end by 0 bases, with 10 bases between. The CDR3 here is CATRGLAKNIQYF. The CDR3 nucleotides read TGTGCCACCCGAGGACTAGCCAAAAACATTCAGTACTTC.

Comment on this clonotype: A much larger clone differs from this one at a single base, so this may be a read error. The V call is TRBV4-2, the J call TRBJ1-2, with TRBD1 identical over 8 bases. The V segment lost 8 bases and the J segment 5 bases; nucleotides outside the gene matches: 10. Per germline, CDR1 LGHNA and CDR2 YNFKEQ. This CDR3 region has 14 residues. The CDR3 region has the DNA TGTGCCAGCGGCCCAGGGACAGGTCGGTATGGCTACACCTTC. Encoded protein: CASGPGTGRYGYTF.

The chain uses TRBV7-3 and TRBJ1-6; a weak D match, TRBD1 (5 bases). The V end lost 5 bases, the J end lost 12 bases, and 11 bases lay between the germline ends. The CDR3 extends over 12 amino acids. Germline V CDR1 and CDR2: SGHTA, FQGTGA. CDR3 in amino acids: CASSINRQPLHF. CDR3 bases: TGTGCCAGCAGCATCAACAGGCAACCCCTCCACTTT.

V is TRBV3-1 and J is TRBJ1-1; tentative D call: TRBD1 (6 bases). Trimming removed 1 base from V and 4 bases from J, with 10 bases in between. The CDR3 consists of 14 residues. Germline V gives CDR1 LGHDT, CDR2 YNNKEL (reference sequence). The CDR3 protein is CASSQGNRVTEAFF. The CDR3 nucleotides read TGTGCCAGCAGCCAAGGGAACAGGGTCACTGAAGCTTTCTTT.

This clonotype showed up just a few times. V usage is TRBV12-3 or TRBV12-4 and J usage is TRBJ1-1, with a weak D call TRBD1 (5 bases). Trimming shortened V by 6 bases and J by 0 bases, and 14 bases separated the two germline ends. The CDR3 totals 15 residues. CDR3 sequence reads: CASSYRGGLNTEAFF. CDR3 bases: TGTGCCAGCAGCTACCGGGGGGGTTTGAACACTGAAGCTTTCTTT.

This clonotype was observed many times. The CDR3 DNA sequence: TGTGCCAGCAGTTTATACAGGGGAGGCTACAATGAGCAGTTCTTC. Its protein is CASSLYRGGYNEQFF. This chain connects TRBV27 to TRBJ2-1; maybe TRBD1 (7 bases). CDR1 and CDR2 from the germline V gene are MNHEY and SMNVEV (reference sequence). CDR3 length: 15 residues. V shed 1 base and J shed 3 bases, with 10 bases lying between them.

This clonotype was found a few times. This chain links TRBV4-1 with TRBJ2-3, with TRBD2 identical over 13 bases. Germline CDR1 and CDR2: MGHRA and YSYEKL. V gave up 9 bases and J gave up 2 bases; unmatched junction bases: 5. The CDR3 loop spans 15 amino acids. The CDR3 DNA reads as TGCGCCAGTAGACTAGCGGGGGGATACACAGATACGCAGTATTTT. It codes for CASRLAGGYTDTQYF.

The chain links TRBV7-8 to TRBJ1-2; possibly TRBD1 for D (6 bases). The germline V gene has CDR1 SGHVS and CDR2 FQNEAQ. V lost 5 bases to trimming and J lost 7 bases, with 11 bases between them. The CDR3 consists of 12 residues. The CDR3 loop is CASSGDIGGYTF. In DNA form, the CDR3 reads TGTGCCAGCAGCGGGGACATTGGTGGCTACACCTTC. Combining the CDR3 with reference TRBV7-8 and TRBJ1-2 gives the whole variable domain GAGVSQSPRYKVAKRGQDVALRCDPISGHVSLFWYQQALGQGPEFLTYFQNEAQLDKSGLPSDRFFAERPEGSVSTLKIQRTQQEDSAVYLCASSGDIGGYTFGSGTRLTVV.

This clonotype appeared a few times. The chain has TRBV7-2 and TRBJ1-1; D gene ambiguous. The germline gives CDR1 SGHTA, CDR2 FQGNSA. V was shortened by 0 bases and J by 0 bases, with 8 bases between the two germline ends. This CDR3 is 15 amino acids long. Here the CDR3 reads CASSLAAGLNTEAFF. The CDR3 bases are TGTGCCAGCAGCTTAGCGGCCGGACTGAACACTGAAGCTTTCTTT. The whole variable domain, filled in from reference TRBV7-2 and TRBJ1-1, reads GAGVSQSPSNKVTEKGKDVELRCDPISGHTALYWYRQSLGQGLEFLIYFQGNSAPDKSGLPSDRFSAERTGGSVSTLTIQRTQQEDSAVYLCASSLAAGLNTEAFFGQGTRLTVV.

This clonotype has more than one count but fewer than ten. A read error may be the cause here, since a much bigger clone is one base away. This chain connects TRBV15 to TRBJ2-1, with D possibly called TRBD1 or TRBD2 (5 bases each). The V gene's germline CDR1 is LNHNV and CDR2 YYDKDF (reference sequence). CDR3 length: 17 residues. Deletions cut 5 bases from V and 6 bases from J, with 23 bases between. Here the CDR3 reads CATSDPIRGRASNEQFF. The DNA for the CDR3 is TGTGCCACCAGCGATCCAATCCGGGGCAGGGCTTCCAATGAGCAGTTCTTC.

The chain links TRBV18 to TRBJ2-5, with D possibly TRBD1 on 6 matching bases. The V end lost 6 bases, the J end lost 6 bases, and 17 bases lay between the germline ends. The CDR3 has 14 residues. CDR1 and CDR2 from the germline V gene are KGHSH and LQKENI. CDR3 sequence: CASSLQTGQKTQYF. The DNA of the CDR3 is TGTGCCAGCTCGCTTCAAACAGGGCAAAAGACCCAGTACTTC.

This chain joins TRBV5-1 and TRBJ2-3; no definite D call. V gave up 3 bases and J gave up 3 bases, with 11 bases separating them. The CDR3 runs 14 residues. Germline V CDR1 and CDR2: SGHRS, YFSETQ. DNA of the CDR3: TGCGCCAGCAGCTCCTCCAGACCAACAGATACGCAGTATTTT. Translating gives CASSSSRPTDTQYF.

In this sample, this clonotype turned up a few times. The chain couples TRBV4-1 to TRBJ2-7; D not certain. CDR3 length: 14 amino acids. Trimming removed 5 bases from V and 0 bases from J, with 11 bases in between. The germline V gene encodes CDR1 MGHRA and CDR2 YSYEKL. CDR3 protein: CASSWSDSSYEQYF. As DNA, the CDR3 is TGCGCCAGCAGCTGGTCCGATAGCTCCTACGAGCAGTACTTC.

As concerns this clonotype: Germline is not matched at one junction end, which may reflect a read error. J is TRBJ2-7 and V is TRBV7-2, with 10 positions matching TRBD2. The germline gives CDR1 SGHTA, CDR2 FQGNSA. The CDR3 sequence is 15 residues long. The CDR3 DNA is TGTGCCAGCAGCTGGGGACTAGCGCCCTCCTGCGAGCAGTACTTC. Translated, it gives CASSWGLAPSCEQYF.

This clonotype turned up a few times. The chain recombines TRBV6-2 or TRBV6-3 with TRBJ1-1, with 7 bases that match TRBD1. CDR3 length: 13 residues. The V and J ends lost 10 bases and 3 bases, in that order; junction bases with no gene match: 8. Per the germline V gene, CDR1 is MNHEY and CDR2 is SVGEGT. This CDR3 is CAITQGFYTEAFF. The CDR3 bases are TGTGCCATAACACAGGGGTTCTACACTGAAGCTTTCTTT.

The chain carries TRBV5-6 and TRBJ2-3, with 8 nucleotides matching TRBD2. Germline CDR1 SGHDT, CDR2 YYEEEE. The CDR3 totals 13 residues. Trimming took 4 bases from V and 14 from J; bases not matched to a gene: 12. The CDR3 DNA is TGTGCCAGCAGCCCAGATACCGGGACTAGTCCGTATTTT. Its protein is CASSPDTGTSPYF.

This clonotype has just a few counts. This may come from a read error, since a much larger clone is one base off. J is TRBJ2-1 and V is TRBV28; 7 positions match TRBD2. CDR1 and CDR2 from the germline V gene are MDHEN and SYDVKM. The CDR3 consists of 11 residues. This CDR3 is CAGSPAGEQFF. The CDR3, as DNA: TGTGCCGGCAGCCCAGCGGGGGAGCAGTTCTTC.

This clonotype has ten or more counts. The chain uses TRBV5-6 and TRBJ2-6, with D unresolved. Germline V CDR1 and CDR2: SGHDT, YYEEEE. V was cut by 3 bases and J by 4 bases, with 11 bases left in between. There are 15 residues in the CDR3. The CDR3, as DNA: TGTGCCAGCAGCTCGTACAGCGCGGGGGCCAACGTCCTGACTTTC. It translates to CASSSYSAGANVLTF.

The chain recombines TRBV5-8 with TRBJ1-1, with D possibly matching TRBD1 (6 bases). Trimming removed 4 bases from V and 5 bases from J, with 18 bases in between. From germline, CDR1 is SGHTS and CDR2 YDEGEE. This CDR3 region has 15 residues. The CDR3 DNA is TGTGCCAGCAGCCCATCAGGGGTTGGAGGGACTGAAGCTTTCTTT. Its translation: CASSPSGVGGTEAFF.

The CDR3 loop is CASSFLGRGVQPQHF. CDR3 DNA sequence: TGTGCCAGCAGTTTTCTTGGCAGGGGTGTTCAGCCCCAGCATTTT. The V gene is TRBV12-3 or TRBV12-4, the J gene TRBJ1-5; TRBD1 might be the D (6 bases). The CDR3 spans 15 residues. Trimming took 3 bases from V and 6 from J, leaving 15 bases between them.

The J gene is TRBJ2-3, the V gene TRBV5-6; the match to TRBD2 covers 8 bases. The J segment lost 3 bases and the V segment lost 5 bases, leaving 5 bases of the junction unmatched. Germline V CDR1 and CDR2: SGHDT, YYEEEE. The CDR3 spans 14 residues. This CDR3 is CASSGAGATDTQYF. CDR3 bases: TGTGCCAGCAGTGGAGCGGGGGCAACAGATACGCAGTATTTT. The variable domain in full, with the rest retrieved from reference TRBV5-6 and TRBJ2-3, is DAGVTQSPTHLIKTRGQQVTLRCSPKSGHDTVSWYQQALGQGPQFIFQYYEEEERQRGNFPDRFSGHQFPNYSSELNVNALLLGDSALYLCASSGAGATDTQYFGPGTRLTVL.

This clonotype was counted between two and nine times. This may come from a read error, since a much larger clone is one base off. The rearrangement uses TRBV20-1 and TRBJ2-5; 11 nucleotides line up with TRBD2. The CDR3 has 17 residues. Per germline, CDR1 DFQATT and CDR2 SNEGSKA (reference sequence). The junction had 7 bases not matched to a gene; V was cut back by 0 bases and J by 1 base. DNA of the CDR3: TGCAGTGCTAGAGATCGCCTAGCGGGGGGATTCCAAGAGACCCAGTACTTC. Translating it yields CSARDRLAGGFQETQYF.

This clonotype has a handful of counts. V usage is TRBV12-3 or TRBV12-4 and J usage is TRBJ1-5; TRBD1 is a possible D gene (5 bases). Trimming took 2 bases from V and 7 from J, leaving 15 bases between them. The CDR3 runs to 15 residues. DNA of the CDR3: TGTGCCAGCAGTTTATCGGGGCCTCCCCACCAGCCCCAGCATTTT. Its protein is CASSLSGPPHQPQHF.